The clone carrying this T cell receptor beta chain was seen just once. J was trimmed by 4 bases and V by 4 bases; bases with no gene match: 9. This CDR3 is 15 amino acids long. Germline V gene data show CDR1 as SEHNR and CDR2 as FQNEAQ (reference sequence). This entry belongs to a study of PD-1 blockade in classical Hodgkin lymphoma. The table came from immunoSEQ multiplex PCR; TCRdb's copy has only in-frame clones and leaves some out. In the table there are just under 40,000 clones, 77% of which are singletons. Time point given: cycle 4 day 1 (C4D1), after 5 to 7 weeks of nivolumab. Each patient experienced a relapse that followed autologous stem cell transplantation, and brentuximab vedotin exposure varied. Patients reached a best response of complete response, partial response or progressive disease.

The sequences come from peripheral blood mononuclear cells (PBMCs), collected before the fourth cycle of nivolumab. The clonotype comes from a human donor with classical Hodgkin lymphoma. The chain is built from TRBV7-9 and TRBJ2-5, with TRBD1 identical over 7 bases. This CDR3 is CASSSQGRMGETQYF. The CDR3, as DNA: TGTGCCAGCAGCTCACAGGGGCGGATGGGAGAGACCCAGTACTTC.